This TCR beta chain derives from a study of radiotherapy plus CTLA-4 blockade in lung cancer (dated by TCRdb to between 2018 and 2020). At the level of the whole study: Objective responses were observed in about 17% of enrolled patients, and disease control was achieved in 30% to 40%.

At the junction V is shortened by 0 bases and J by 9 bases, with 8 bases in between. From a lookup of the germline V gene (reference sequence), CDR1 and CDR2 are LNHNV and YYDKDF. The cysteine opens and the phenylalanine closes a CDR3 of 12 amino acids. Kept here is only the CDR3 DNA, which spans 36 bases and is read in frame from base 1. The study evaluated CTLA-4 blockade (ipilimumab) given together with focal radiation therapy in patients who had chemo-refractory metastatic non-small-cell lung cancer. Library method: the immunoSEQ multiplex PCR assay. The table was pulled from immuneACCESS by TCRdb, which kept in-frame rearrangements only. Such tables lose some clones; where checked, under half of the loss comes from unresolved V genes, and the rest has no known cause. This sample is represented by about 80,000 clones; around 86% of them were singletons. 0.87% of the sample belongs to the ten largest clones.

Note on this clone: Its antigen remains undetermined. Base-call qualities are not available, and no considerably larger clone is one nucleotide away.

The investigation overall reported the following: Increased serum interferon-beta after radiation, together with early dynamic changes in blood T cell clones, were reported to be the strongest predictors of response. After treatment with radiotherapy and ipilimumab, TCR clones that came from tumors expanded in the peripheral blood.

The V and J segments used are TRBV15 and TRBJ1-2, with a weak D call of TRBD1 (5 bases match). Sample: peripheral blood, taken from a patient treated with radiotherapy plus ipilimumab. This TCR was sampled from a human donor with non-small cell lung cancer who had stable disease on radiotherapy plus ipilimumab. The CDR3 protein: CATSREGVRYTF. The DNA is TGTGCCACCAGCAGAGAGGGGGTCCGCTACACCTTC.